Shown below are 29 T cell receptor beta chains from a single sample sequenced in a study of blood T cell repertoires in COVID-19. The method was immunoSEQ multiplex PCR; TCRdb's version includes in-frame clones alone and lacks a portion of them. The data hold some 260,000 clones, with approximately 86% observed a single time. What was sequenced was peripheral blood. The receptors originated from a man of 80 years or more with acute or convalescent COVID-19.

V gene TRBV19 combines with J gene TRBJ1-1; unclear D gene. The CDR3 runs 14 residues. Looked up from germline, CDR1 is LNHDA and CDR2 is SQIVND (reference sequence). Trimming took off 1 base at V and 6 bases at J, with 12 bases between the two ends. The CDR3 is CASSIVWPSPEAFF. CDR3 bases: TGTGCCAGTAGTATAGTGTGGCCTTCACCTGAAGCTTTCTTT.

CDR3 nucleotide sequence: TGTGCCAGCACCCTAGACAGGAGCTCTGGAAACACCATATATTTT. As protein: CASTLDRSSGNTIYF. V is TRBV2 and J is TRBJ1-3; the D gene is possibly TRBD1 (6 bases). Germline V gene data show CDR1 as SNHLY and CDR2 as FYNNEI. There are 15 residues in the CDR3. V gave up 7 bases and J gave up 0 bases, with 13 bases separating them. Full variable domain (missing parts from reference TRBV2 and TRBJ1-3): EPEVTQTPSHQVTQMGQEVILRCVPISNHLYFYWYRQILGQKVEFLVSFYNNEISEKSEIFDDQFSVERPDGSNFTLKIRSTKLEDSAMYFCASTLDRSSGNTIYFGEGSWLTVV.

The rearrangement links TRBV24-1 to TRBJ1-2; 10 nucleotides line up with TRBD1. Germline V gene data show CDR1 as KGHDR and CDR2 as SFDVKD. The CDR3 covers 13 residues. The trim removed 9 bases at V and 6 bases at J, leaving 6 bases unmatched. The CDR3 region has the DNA TGTGCCACCGGGGACAGGGGATCGAATGGCTACACCTTC. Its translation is CATGDRGSNGYTF.

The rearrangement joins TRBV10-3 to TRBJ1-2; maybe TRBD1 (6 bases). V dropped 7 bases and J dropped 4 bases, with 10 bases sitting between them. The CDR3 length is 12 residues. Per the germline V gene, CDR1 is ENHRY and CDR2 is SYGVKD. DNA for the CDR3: TGTGCCATCATGACAGGCAGCTATGGCTACACCTTC. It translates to CAIMTGSYGYTF.

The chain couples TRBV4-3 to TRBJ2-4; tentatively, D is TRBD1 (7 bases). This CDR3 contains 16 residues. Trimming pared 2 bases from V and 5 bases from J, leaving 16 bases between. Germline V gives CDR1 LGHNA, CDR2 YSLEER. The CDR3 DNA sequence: TGCGCCAGCAGCCAAACCAGGGGGGCCTTAGAAAACATTCAGTACTTC. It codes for CASSQTRGALENIQYF.

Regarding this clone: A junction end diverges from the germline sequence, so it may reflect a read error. The CDR3 loop reads CASSLGTGEYSEQFF. The CDR3 nucleotides are TGTGCCAGCAGCTTAGGAACAGGCGAGTACAGTGAGCAGTTCTTC. J is TRBJ2-1 and V is TRBV11-3; possibly TRBD1 for D (5 bases). Germline V gene data show CDR1 as SGHNT and CDR2 as YENEEA. This CDR3 is 15 amino acids long.

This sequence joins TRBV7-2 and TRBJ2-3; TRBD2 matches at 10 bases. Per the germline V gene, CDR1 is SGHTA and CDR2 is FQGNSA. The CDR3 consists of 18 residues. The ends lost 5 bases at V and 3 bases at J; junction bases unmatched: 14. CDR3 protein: CASSQAPASGRVTDTQYF. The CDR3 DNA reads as TGTGCCAGCAGCCAGGCCCCGGCTAGCGGGAGAGTAACAGATACGCAGTATTTT.

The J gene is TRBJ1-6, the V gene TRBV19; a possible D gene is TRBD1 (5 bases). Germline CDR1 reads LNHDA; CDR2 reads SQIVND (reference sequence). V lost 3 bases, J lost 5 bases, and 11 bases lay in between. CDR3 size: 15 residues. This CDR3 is CASSIRDRDNSPLHF. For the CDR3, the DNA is TGTGCCAGTAGTATCAGGGATCGAGATAATTCACCCCTCCACTTT.

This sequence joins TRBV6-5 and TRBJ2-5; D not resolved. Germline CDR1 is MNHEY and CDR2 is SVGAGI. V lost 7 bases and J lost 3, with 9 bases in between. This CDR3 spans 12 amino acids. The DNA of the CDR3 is TGTGCCAGCACCAACACCGAAGAGACCCAGTACTTC. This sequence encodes CASTNTEETQYF.

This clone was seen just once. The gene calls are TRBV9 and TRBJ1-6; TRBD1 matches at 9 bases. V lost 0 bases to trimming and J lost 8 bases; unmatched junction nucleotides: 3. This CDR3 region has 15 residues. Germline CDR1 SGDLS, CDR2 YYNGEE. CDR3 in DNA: TGTGCCAGCAGCGTAGGGGGACAGGGAGATTCACCCCTCCACTTT. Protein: CASSVGGQGDSPLHF.

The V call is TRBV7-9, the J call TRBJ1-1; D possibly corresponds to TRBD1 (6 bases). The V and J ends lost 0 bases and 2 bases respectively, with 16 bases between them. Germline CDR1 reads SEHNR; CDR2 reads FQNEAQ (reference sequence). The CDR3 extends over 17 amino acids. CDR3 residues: CASSLAGHRHTNTEAFF. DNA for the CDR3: TGTGCCAGCAGCTTAGCGGGACACCGACACACTAACACTGAAGCTTTCTTT.

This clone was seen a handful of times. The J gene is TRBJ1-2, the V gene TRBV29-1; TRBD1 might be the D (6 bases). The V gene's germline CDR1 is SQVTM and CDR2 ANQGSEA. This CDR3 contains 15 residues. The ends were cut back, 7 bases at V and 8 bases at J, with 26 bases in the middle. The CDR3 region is CSADSTGQGIGGYTF. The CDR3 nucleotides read TGCAGCGCCGACTCGACCGGGCAGGGGATAGGGGGCTACACCTTC.

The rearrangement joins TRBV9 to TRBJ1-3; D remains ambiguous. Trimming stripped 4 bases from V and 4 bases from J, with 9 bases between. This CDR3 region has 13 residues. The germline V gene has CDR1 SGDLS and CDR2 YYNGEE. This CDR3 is CASSPLEGNTIYF. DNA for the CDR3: TGTGCCAGCAGCCCCCTCGAGGGAAACACCATATATTTT.

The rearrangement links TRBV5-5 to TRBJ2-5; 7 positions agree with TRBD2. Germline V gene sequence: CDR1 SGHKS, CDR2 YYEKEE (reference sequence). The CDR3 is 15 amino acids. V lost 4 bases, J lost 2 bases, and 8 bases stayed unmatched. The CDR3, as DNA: TGTGCCAGCAGCCCCAATCCGGGACTACAAGAGACCCAGTACTTC. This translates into CASSPNPGLQETQYF.

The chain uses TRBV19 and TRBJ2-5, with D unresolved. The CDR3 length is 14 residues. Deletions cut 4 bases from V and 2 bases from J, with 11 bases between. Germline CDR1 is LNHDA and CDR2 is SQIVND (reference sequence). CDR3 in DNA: TGTGCCAGTAGTACCCCGGGTTATCAAGAGACCCAGTACTTC. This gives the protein CASSTPGYQETQYF.

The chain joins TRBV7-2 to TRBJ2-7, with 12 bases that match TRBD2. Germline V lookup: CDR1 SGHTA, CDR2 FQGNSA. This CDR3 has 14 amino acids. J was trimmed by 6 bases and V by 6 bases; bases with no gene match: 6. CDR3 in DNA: TGTGCCAGCAGTCGACTAGCGGGAGTGTCCGAGCAGTACTTC. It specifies CASSRLAGVSEQYF.

The CDR3 loop is CASSVEEAGNTIYF. The CDR3 bases are TGTGCCAGCAGCGTAGAAGAGGCTGGAAACACCATATATTTT. The gene calls are TRBV9 and TRBJ1-3, with no clear D. V dropped 0 bases and J dropped 2 bases, with 6 bases sitting between them. From germline, CDR1 is SGDLS and CDR2 YYNGEE. CDR3 size: 14 residues. The full variable domain, in which reference TRBV9 and TRBJ1-3 provide the parts outside the CDR3, is DSGVTQTPKHLITATGQRVTLRCSPRSGDLSVYWYQQSLDQGLQFLIQYYNGEERAKGNILERFSAQQFPDLHSELNLSSLELGDSALYFCASSVEEAGNTIYFGEGSWLTVV.

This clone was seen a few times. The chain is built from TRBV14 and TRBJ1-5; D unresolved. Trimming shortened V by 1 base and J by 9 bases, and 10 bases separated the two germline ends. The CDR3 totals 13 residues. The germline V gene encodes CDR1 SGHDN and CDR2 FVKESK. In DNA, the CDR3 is TGTGCCAGCAGCCAAGGCCACGAGCGGCCCCAGCATTTT. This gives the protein CASSQGHERPQHF.

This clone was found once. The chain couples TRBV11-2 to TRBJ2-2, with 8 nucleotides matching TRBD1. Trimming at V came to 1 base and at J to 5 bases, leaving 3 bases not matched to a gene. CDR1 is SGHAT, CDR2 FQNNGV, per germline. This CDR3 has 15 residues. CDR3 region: CASSLVQGATGELFF. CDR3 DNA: TGTGCCAGCAGCTTAGTCCAGGGGGCAACCGGGGAGCTGTTTTTT.

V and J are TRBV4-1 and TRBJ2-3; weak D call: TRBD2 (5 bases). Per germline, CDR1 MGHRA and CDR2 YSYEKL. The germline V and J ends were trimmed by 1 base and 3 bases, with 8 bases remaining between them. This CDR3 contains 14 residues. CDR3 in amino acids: CASSQGPGTDTQYF. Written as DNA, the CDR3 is TGCGCCAGCAGCCAAGGGCCGGGAACAGATACGCAGTATTTT.

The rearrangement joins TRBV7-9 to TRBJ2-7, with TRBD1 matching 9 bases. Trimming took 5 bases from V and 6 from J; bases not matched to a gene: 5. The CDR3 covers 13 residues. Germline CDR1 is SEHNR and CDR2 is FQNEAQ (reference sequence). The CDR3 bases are TGTGCCAGCAGCCCTCCGGACAGGGGCGAGCAGTACTTC. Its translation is CASSPPDRGEQYF.

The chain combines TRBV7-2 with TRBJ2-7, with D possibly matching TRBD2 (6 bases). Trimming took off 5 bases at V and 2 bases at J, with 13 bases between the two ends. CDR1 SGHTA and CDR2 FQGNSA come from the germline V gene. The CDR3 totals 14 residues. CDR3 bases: TGTGCCAGCAGCCAAGGCGCGGGGACCTACGAGCAGTACTTC. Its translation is CASSQGAGTYEQYF.

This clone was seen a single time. The CDR3 region is CASGRQGMNTGELFF. The DNA for the CDR3 is TGTGCCAGCGGGCGACAGGGAATGAACACCGGGGAGCTGTTTTTT. V is TRBV6-5 and J is TRBJ2-2, with TRBD1 matching over 7 bases. CDR3 size: 15 residues. The germline V gene encodes CDR1 MNHEY and CDR2 SVGAGI. The V segment lost 8 bases and the J segment 1 base; nucleotides outside the gene matches: 7.

The CDR3, as DNA: TGTGCCAGCAGTCGGGGACAGGGTTCGCAGTATTTT. This codes for CASSRGQGSQYF. V usage is TRBV27 and J usage is TRBJ2-3, with 9 bases matching TRBD1. The ends lost 5 bases at V and 10 bases at J; junction bases unmatched: 4. Germline CDR1 reads MNHEY; CDR2 reads SMNVEV (reference sequence). The CDR3 is 12 amino acids.

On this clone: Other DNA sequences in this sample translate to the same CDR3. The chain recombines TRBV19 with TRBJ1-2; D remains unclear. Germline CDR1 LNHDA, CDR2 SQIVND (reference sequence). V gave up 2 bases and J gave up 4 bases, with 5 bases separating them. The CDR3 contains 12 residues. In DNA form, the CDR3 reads TGTGCCAGTAGTATATACAGCTATGGCTACACCTTC. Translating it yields CASSIYSYGYTF.

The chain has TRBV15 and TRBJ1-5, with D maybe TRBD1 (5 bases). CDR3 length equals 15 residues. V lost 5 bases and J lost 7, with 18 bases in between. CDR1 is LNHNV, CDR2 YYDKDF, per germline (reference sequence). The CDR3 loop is CATSRHRGAEQPQHF. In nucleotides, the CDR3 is TGTGCCACCAGCCGGCATAGGGGCGCAGAGCAGCCCCAGCATTTT.

The CDR3 sequence: CASSSGVASGLQETQYF. The CDR3 region has the DNA TGTGCCAGCAGCAGCGGGGTGGCTAGCGGTCTACAAGAGACCCAGTACTTC. The chain combines TRBV5-4 with TRBJ2-5; 7 positions match TRBD2. Trimming cost V 4 bases and J 2 bases; bases outside gene matches: 14. Germline V gene sequence: CDR1 SGHNT, CDR2 YYREEE (reference sequence). This CDR3 region has 17 residues.

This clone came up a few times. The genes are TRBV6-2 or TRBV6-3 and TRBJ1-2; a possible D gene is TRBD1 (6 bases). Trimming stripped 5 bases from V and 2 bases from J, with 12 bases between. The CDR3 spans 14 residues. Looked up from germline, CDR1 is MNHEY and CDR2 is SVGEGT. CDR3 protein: CASSTGKTNYGYTF. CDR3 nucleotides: TGTGCCAGCAGTACAGGGAAGACAAACTATGGCTACACCTTC.

CDR3 loop: CASSLGTGASHEQYF. The CDR3 DNA reads as TGTGCCAGCAGCTTAGGGACAGGGGCTTCCCACGAGCAGTACTTC. The chain is built from TRBV7-8 and TRBJ2-7; 9 bases align to TRBD1. J was trimmed by 5 bases and V by 1 base; bases with no gene match: 6. The CDR3 has 15 amino acids. CDR1 and CDR2 from the germline V gene are SGHVS and FQNEAQ. The full variable domain, completed using reference TRBV7-8 and TRBJ2-7, is GAGVSQSPRYKVAKRGQDVALRCDPISGHVSLFWYQQALGQGPEFLTYFQNEAQLDKSGLPSDRFFAERPEGSVSTLKIQRTQQEDSAVYLCASSLGTGASHEQYFGPGTRLTVT.